This paragraph reports one TCR beta chain. Its target is not known. Libraries were prepared by immunoSEQ multiplex PCR; TCRdb keeps only in-frame clonotypes and omits some of them. Altogether about 50,000 clones are present, around 85% being singletons, with the ten largest covering 0.41%. V shed 4 bases and J 1 base; nucleotides not matched to a gene: 3. Germline CDR1 and CDR2: SGHTA and FQGNSA. The CDR3 has 15 amino acids. This sample was taken from a study of fetal regulatory T cell absence and autoimmunity. Notes on the study in general: Broadly similar TRB gene family usage was seen in pancreas and cord blood.

This chain links TRBV7-2 with TRBJ2-3; 9 nucleotides match TRBD2. Sequencing was performed on cord blood. The TCR originated in a newborn boy with IPEX syndrome. The CDR3 here is CASSSQRGGTDTQYF. The DNA for the CDR3 is TGTGCCAGCAGCTCTCAGCGGGGGGGCACAGATACGCAGTATTTT.